Presented here are 25 T cell receptor beta chains from one specimen sequenced in a study of blood T cells in healthy people across ages. PCR was performed a second time for roughly 7 to 12 cycles using a sample-barcoded 5' primer and a J-beta primer mix. One entry per CDR3 protein results from TCRdb running MiXCR on the 5' RACE reads. Of hundreds of thousands of distinct CDR3 sequences listed, about 55% were seen once; the top ten hold under 50%. Sequences were obtained from blood. These receptors were taken from a man older than 75 in good health.

The V call is TRBV3-1, the J call TRBJ2-1, with TRBD2 matching 11 bases. The CDR3 loop spans 15 amino acids. Per the germline V gene, CDR1 is LGHDT and CDR2 is YNNKEL (reference sequence). The trim removed 6 bases at V and 4 bases at J, leaving 5 bases unmatched. The CDR3 DNA sequence: TGTGCCAGCAGGCCCGGGACTAGCGGATACAATGAGCAGTTCTTC. Translating it yields CASRPGTSGYNEQFF.

This clonotype was seen only a few times. The chain is built from TRBV5-1 and TRBJ2-5; D gene uncertain. The CDR3 runs to 14 residues. V gave up 1 base and J gave up 4 bases, with 11 bases separating them. Germline V gene lookup returns CDR1 SGHRS and CDR2 YFSETQ. The CDR3 loop reads CASSLFMQRETQYF. In DNA, the CDR3 is TGCGCCAGCAGCTTGTTTATGCAGCGAGAGACCCAGTACTTC. Based on the CDR3 plus reference TRBV5-1 and TRBJ2-5, the full variable domain is KAGVTQTPRYLIKTRGQQVTLSCSPISGHRSVSWYQQTPGQGLQFLFEYFSETQRNKGNFPGRFSGRQFSNSRSEMNVSTLELGDSALYLCASSLFMQRETQYFGPGTRLLVL.

This chain links TRBV12-3 or TRBV12-4 with TRBJ2-3; 8 bases agree with TRBD1. V shed 3 bases, J shed 4 bases, and the junction held 6 bases outside the gene matches. This CDR3 has 15 amino acids. The CDR3 region has the DNA TGTGCCAGCAGTTTTGGGTCAGGGGGCTCAGATACGCAGTATTTT. Its protein is CASSFGSGGSDTQYF.

The chain joins TRBV2 to TRBJ2-1, with 13 bases fitting TRBD2. The germline V gene encodes CDR1 SNHLY and CDR2 FYNNEI. The CDR3 runs to 15 residues. Trimming cost V 6 bases and J 8 bases; bases outside gene matches: 7. CDR3 DNA: TGTGCCAGCAGAGCCGGGACTAGCGGGATATATGAGCAGTTCTTC. It translates to CASRAGTSGIYEQFF.

The gene calls are TRBV24-1 and TRBJ1-1; D call uncertain. The ends were cut back, 9 bases at V and 4 bases at J, with 17 bases in the middle. CDR3 length: 14 amino acids. Germline CDR1 and CDR2: KGHDR and SFDVKD. CDR3 DNA: TGTGCCACCCGCCCCGGGAGGGTGGGCACTGAAGCTTTCTTT. This encodes CATRPGRVGTEAFF.

The sample holds many counts of this clonotype. The rearrangement joins TRBV6-1 to TRBJ1-2, with a possible D match to TRBD1 (6 bases). V was cut by 3 bases and J by 3 bases, with 14 bases left in between. This CDR3 has 15 amino acids. The germline V gene has CDR1 MNHNS and CDR2 SASEGT. The CDR3 loop reads CASSDSGVVDYGYTF. CDR3 nucleotide sequence: TGTGCCAGCAGTGACTCAGGGGTAGTTGACTATGGCTACACCTTC.

The sample holds a few counts of this clonotype. The genes are TRBV27 and TRBJ2-6; 9 bases map to TRBD2. CDR1 is MNHEY, CDR2 SMNVEV, per germline (reference sequence). J was trimmed by 2 bases and V by 5 bases; bases with no gene match: 10. The CDR3 consists of 18 residues. The CDR3 protein is CASSAPGLANPGANVLTF. The CDR3 bases are TGTGCCAGCAGTGCCCCGGGACTAGCAAATCCTGGGGCCAACGTCCTGACTTTC.

The J gene is TRBJ2-1, the V gene TRBV28; D perhaps matches TRBD1 (5 bases). The CDR3 spans 15 residues. V lost 2 bases and J lost 5, with 13 bases in between. Germline CDR1 MDHEN, CDR2 SYDVKM. The CDR3 protein is CASSLPVTEHNEQFF. CDR3 nucleotide sequence: TGTGCCAGCAGTTTACCTGTGACAGAGCACAATGAGCAGTTCTTC.

This clonotype was seen a handful of times. DNA of the CDR3: TGTGCCAGCAGTGAAACTAATCGGGCATTGACTTACGAGCAGTACTTC. Encoded protein: CASSETNRALTYEQYF. The chain has TRBV25-1 and TRBJ2-7; D remains ambiguous. In germline, CDR1 is MGHDK, CDR2 SYGVNS. The CDR3 sequence is 16 residues long. Trimming left V 2 bases short and J 4 bases short, with 18 bases between.

V gene TRBV6-5 combines with J gene TRBJ2-4; maybe TRBD2 (6 bases). The J call is uncertain, as TRBJ2-7 better fits the DNA end. This CDR3 has 13 residues. Per the germline V gene, CDR1 is MNHEY and CDR2 is SVGAGI. CDR3 DNA sequence: TGTGCCAGCAGCCCCTCCGCGGGGAACGAGCAGTACTTC. It yields the protein CASSPSAGNEQYF.

Only a few counts were recorded for this clonotype. V is TRBV20-1 and J is TRBJ1-5; a possible D gene is TRBD1 (5 bases). Germline CDR1 reads DFQATT; CDR2 reads SNEGSKA (reference sequence). Trimming took off 5 bases at V and 7 bases at J, with 18 bases between the two ends. CDR3 length equals 14 residues. CDR3 nucleotides: TGCAGTGCTCCCCCCCTGCAGGGCTACCAGCCCCAGCATTTT. Amino acid sequence: CSAPPLQGYQPQHF.

This chain connects TRBV12-3 or TRBV12-4 to TRBJ2-1; either TRBD1 or TRBD2 may supply D (5 bases each). The J call may be faulty, since TRBJ2-7 better matches the DNA end. The CDR3 length is 12 residues. CDR3 residues: CASRTVGSEQYF. For the CDR3, the DNA is TGTGCCAGCAGGACAGTTGGGAGCGAGCAGTACTTC.

The chain recombines TRBV28 with TRBJ2-5; 9 bases map to TRBD2. The J call may be faulty, since TRBJ2-7 better matches the DNA end. CDR1 MDHEN and CDR2 SYDVKM come from the germline V gene. This CDR3 comprises 15 residues. The CDR3: CASSPPPSGGYEQYF. In DNA form, the CDR3 reads TGTGCCAGCAGCCCCCCCCCCAGCGGGGGGTACGAGCAGTACTTC.

In its sample, this clonotype was seen a few times. The chain couples TRBV24-1 to TRBJ2-5; tentative D call: TRBD1 (5 bases). The CDR3 loop spans 15 amino acids. The ends were cut back, 4 bases at V and 2 bases at J, with 13 bases in the middle. Germline CDR1 and CDR2: KGHDR and SFDVKD. CDR3 bases: TGTGCCACCAGTGACGCCAGGGCAGCGCAAGAGACCCAGTACTTC. It codes for CATSDARAAQETQYF.

This chain links TRBV5-1 with TRBJ2-5; 9 bases agree with TRBD1. J lost 2 bases, V lost 1 base, and 12 bases had no gene match. This CDR3 region has 18 residues. Per germline, CDR1 SGHRS and CDR2 YFSETQ. Here the CDR3 DNA reads TGCGCCAGCAGCTTGTTTACAGGGGGCGTGGGGGAACAAGAGACCCAGTACTTC. Amino acid sequence: CASSLFTGGVGEQETQYF.

In this sample, this clonotype turned up a few times. V is TRBV20-1 and J is TRBJ2-1; TRBD2 matches at 10 bases. This CDR3 has 17 amino acids. Germline V gene lookup returns CDR1 DFQATT and CDR2 SNEGSKA (reference sequence). Trimming at V came to 0 bases and at J to 1 base, leaving 6 bases not matched to a gene. Here the CDR3 DNA reads TGCAGTGCTAGAGATCCTAGCGGGAGCCGTTCCTACAATGAGCAGTTCTTC. This sequence encodes CSARDPSGSRSYNEQFF.

Only a few counts were recorded for this clonotype. V and J are TRBV18 and TRBJ1-4; D is unresolved. The length of the CDR3 is 16 residues. V gave up 4 bases and J gave up 6 bases, with 18 bases separating them. Germline CDR1 is KGHSH and CDR2 is LQKENI. CDR3: CASSQSRLQTYEKLFF. The CDR3 DNA reads TGTGCCAGCTCACAAAGCAGGCTTCAAACCTATGAAAAACTGTTTTTT.

The V call is TRBV6-2 or TRBV6-3, the J call TRBJ2-7, with 7 bases fitting TRBD1. Unmatched junction bases numbered 12, after V lost 5 bases and J lost 5 bases. CDR3 length: 15 amino acids. Germline values: CDR1 MNHEY, CDR2 SVGEGT. The chain's CDR3 is CASSNRQGMIHEQYF. CDR3 bases: TGTGCCAGCAGTAACCGACAGGGTATGATCCACGAGCAGTACTTC.

This clonotype was detected once. This chain connects TRBV11-2 to TRBJ2-5, with D uncertain. V dropped 0 bases and J dropped 5 bases, with 13 bases sitting between them. Germline V gene sequence: CDR1 SGHAT, CDR2 FQNNGV. This CDR3 spans 15 amino acids. The DNA for the CDR3 is TGTGCCAGCAGCTTAGATCTAGGTGGGCGGGAGACCCAGTACTTC. As protein: CASSLDLGGRETQYF.

This clonotype was counted only a few times. A read error may explain this, as a much larger clone is one base away. The V call is TRBV28, the J call TRBJ2-7; D may be TRBD2 (6 bases). Looked up from germline, CDR1 is MDHEN and CDR2 is SYDVKM. Trimming pared 5 bases from V and 7 bases from J, leaving 21 bases between. CDR3 length equals 15 residues. The CDR3 DNA follows: TGTGCCAGCAGTCCATCCGGGGGAGTTGTAGATGAGCAGTACTTC. As protein: CASSPSGGVVDEQYF.

This clonotype has just one count. J is TRBJ1-1 and V is TRBV13, with TRBD1 matching over 8 bases. With V trimmed by 3 bases and J by 12 bases, 12 bases remained unmatched. The CDR3 is 14 residues long. CDR1 is PRHDT and CDR2 is FYEKMQ in the germline V gene (reference sequence). DNA of the CDR3: TGTGCCAGCAGCTTGAAGATTGGGGACAGGTCTACTTTCTTT. This encodes CASSLKIGDRSTFF.

This clonotype was detected many times. One end of the junction fails to match germline, which may point to a read error. The V and J genes are TRBV5-1 and TRBJ2-1, with 8 bases fitting TRBD2. This CDR3 is built from 14 residues. Germline loops: CDR1 SGHRS, CDR2 YFSETQ. The CDR3: CASSGTSGYNEQFF. In DNA, the CDR3 is TGTGCCAGCTCTGGCACTAGCGGCTACAATGAGCAGTTCTTC.

The J gene is TRBJ2-2, the V gene TRBV7-2; 12 nucleotides match TRBD2. The junction had 13 bases not matched to a gene; V was cut back by 10 bases and J by 4 bases. CDR3 size: 17 residues. Germline V lookup: CDR1 SGHTA, CDR2 FQGNSA. DNA of the CDR3: TGTGCCATAGGGAGCGGGGGGACTAGCGGGTTCACCGGGGAGCTGTTTTTT. Protein product: CAIGSGGTSGFTGELFF.

The CDR3 sequence is CAISSGTSGYNEQFF. The CDR3 DNA follows: TGTGCCATCAGTTCCGGGACTAGCGGATACAATGAGCAGTTCTTC. The rearrangement uses TRBV10-3 and TRBJ2-1, with 11 bases that match TRBD2. This CDR3 contains 15 residues. Germline V gene lookup returns CDR1 ENHRY and CDR2 SYGVKD. V was clipped by 5 bases and J by 4 bases; unmatched bases: 4.

This clonotype has only one observation. This chain links TRBV27 with TRBJ1-5; D unclear. V lost 3 bases and J 6 bases, leaving 12 bases between the germline ends. The CDR3 extends over 14 amino acids. Germline V gene data show CDR1 as MNHEY and CDR2 as SMNVEV (reference sequence). The CDR3 loop reads CASSFAGLGQPQHF. The CDR3 DNA is TGTGCCAGCAGTTTTGCGGGGTTGGGTCAGCCCCAGCATTTT.